This T cell receptor (beta chain) was obtained from a study of cytomegalovirus exposure and HLA in healthy donors. At the level of the study: Samples from HLA-typed donors yielded about 80 million unique TCRs in an early data release. Study outcomes and limitations: Rarity marked most TCR sequences, yet some public TCRs occurred in many donors. Cytomegalovirus status was reportedly diagnosed by the classifier with high specificity and sensitivity.

This PCR relied on a set of 60 Vbeta primers and 13 Jbeta primers. Authors' processing steps: The authors later counted around 80 million unique TCR beta chains, 9 million to 12 million of them shared. Only in-frame clones appear in the TCRdb table, and some are missing; sequencing was by immunoSEQ multiplex PCR. That table supplies the V and J calls and clone size; D and trimming were determined from the DNA. The repertoire has 110,000 to 150,000 clones, around 73% of them found once; the top ten carry 2.5% to 3%. Worth noting for this clone: Its antigen is still unknown.

Sequencing was carried out using PBMCs. This receptor was taken from a female donor in good health and CMV-seronegative.

The CDR3 is CARTKSTGGTETQYF. CDR3 sequence (DNA): TGTGCCCGCACAAAATCGACAGGGGGCACGGAGACCCAGTACTTC. V is TRBV2 and J is TRBJ2-5, with 10 bases that match TRBD1. The CDR3 covers 15 residues. CDR1 and CDR2 from the germline V gene are SNHLY and FYNNEI. V shed 11 bases and J 5 bases; nucleotides not matched to a gene: 14.